This TCR beta chain emerged from a study of Ad26.COV2.S vaccination and SARS-CoV-2 variants. Overall study: Trial arm assignment for the donor was COV1001 Ad26.COV2.S. In the study, Ad26.COV2.S was injected intramuscularly once, or twice 56 days apart.

Treatment here: roughly 20 received Ad26.COV2.S at low or high dose, single or two shots; roughly five received placebo; per-sample allocation not given. Sampling occurred on day 63 after the first vaccine or placebo injection. Sequencing was performed with immunoSEQ multiplex PCR; in TCRdb, only in-frame clones are kept and a portion is missing. The table shows 350,000 to 400,000 clones, with 70% to 90% occurring only once. From germline, CDR1 is LGHNT and CDR2 FRNRAP. The ends were cut back, 3 bases at V and 4 bases at J, with 13 bases in the middle. The CDR3 has 15 amino acids. This sample comprised peripheral blood, obtained in a trial of Ad26.COV2.S vaccine versus placebo. The rearrangement links TRBV12-5 to TRBJ2-1; D perhaps matches TRBD2 (6 bases). This clonotype was sampled from a person aged 18-60 years who received the Ad26.COV2.S COVID-19 vaccine or a placebo. The CDR3 region is CASGLIGRTYNEQFF. The DNA for the CDR3 is TGTGCTAGTGGTTTAATCGGGAGAACTTACAATGAGCAGTTCTTC.